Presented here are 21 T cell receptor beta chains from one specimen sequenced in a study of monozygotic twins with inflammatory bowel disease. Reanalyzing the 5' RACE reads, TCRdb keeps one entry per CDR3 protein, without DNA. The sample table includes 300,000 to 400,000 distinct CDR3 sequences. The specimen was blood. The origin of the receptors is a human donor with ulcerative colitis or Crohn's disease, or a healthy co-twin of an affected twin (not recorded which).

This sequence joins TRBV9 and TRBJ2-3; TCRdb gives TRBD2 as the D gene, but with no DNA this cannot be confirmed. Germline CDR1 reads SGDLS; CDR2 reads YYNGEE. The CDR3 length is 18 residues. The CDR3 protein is CASSVAPGLAGDTDTQYF.

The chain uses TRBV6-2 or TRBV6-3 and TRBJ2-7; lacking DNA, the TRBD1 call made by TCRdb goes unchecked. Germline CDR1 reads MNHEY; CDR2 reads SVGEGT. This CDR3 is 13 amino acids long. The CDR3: CASTKGETYEQYF.

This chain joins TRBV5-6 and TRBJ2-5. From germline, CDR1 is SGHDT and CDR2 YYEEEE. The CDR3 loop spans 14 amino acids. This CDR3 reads CASSFTLGQETQYF. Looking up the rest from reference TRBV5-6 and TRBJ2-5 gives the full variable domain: DAGVTQSPTHLIKTRGQQVTLRCSPKSGHDTVSWYQQALGQGPQFIFQYYEEEERQRGNFPDRFSGHQFPNYSSELNVNALLLGDSALYLCASSFTLGQETQYFGPGTRLLVL.

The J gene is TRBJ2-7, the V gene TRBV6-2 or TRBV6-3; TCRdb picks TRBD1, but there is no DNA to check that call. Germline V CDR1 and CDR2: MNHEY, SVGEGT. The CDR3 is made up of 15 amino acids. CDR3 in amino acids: CASRRPGQGVDEQYF.

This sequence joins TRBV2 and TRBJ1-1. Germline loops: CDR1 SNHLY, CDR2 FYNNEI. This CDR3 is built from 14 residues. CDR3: CANKGDRSNTEAFF.

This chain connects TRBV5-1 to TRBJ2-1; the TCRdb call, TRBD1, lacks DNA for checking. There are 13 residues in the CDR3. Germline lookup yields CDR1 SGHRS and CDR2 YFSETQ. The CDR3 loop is CASSLGVRGEPFF. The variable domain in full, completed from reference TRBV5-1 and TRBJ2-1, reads KAGVTQTPRYLIKTRGQQVTLSCSPISGHRSVSWYQQTPGQGLQFLFEYFSETQRNKGNFPGRFSGRQFSNSRSEMNVSTLELGDSALYLCASSLGVRGEPFFGPGTRLTVL.

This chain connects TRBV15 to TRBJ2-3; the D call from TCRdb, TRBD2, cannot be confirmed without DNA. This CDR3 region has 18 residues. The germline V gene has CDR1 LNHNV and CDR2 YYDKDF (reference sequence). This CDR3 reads CATSAAGLAGGSTDTQYF.

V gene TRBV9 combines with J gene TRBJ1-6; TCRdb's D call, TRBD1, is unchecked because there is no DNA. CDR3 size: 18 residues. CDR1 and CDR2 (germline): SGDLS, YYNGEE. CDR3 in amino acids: CASSVVLFGTGGNSPLHF.

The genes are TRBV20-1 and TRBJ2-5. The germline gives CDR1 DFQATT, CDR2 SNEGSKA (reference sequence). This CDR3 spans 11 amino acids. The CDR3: CSADHQETQYF.

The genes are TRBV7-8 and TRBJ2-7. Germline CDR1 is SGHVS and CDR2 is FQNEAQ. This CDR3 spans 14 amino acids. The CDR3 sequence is CASTLGQISYEQYF.

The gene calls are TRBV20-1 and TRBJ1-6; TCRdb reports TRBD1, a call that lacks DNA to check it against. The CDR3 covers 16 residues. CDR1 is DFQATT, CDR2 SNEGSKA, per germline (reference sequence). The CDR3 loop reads CSAFARVEGFNSPLHF.

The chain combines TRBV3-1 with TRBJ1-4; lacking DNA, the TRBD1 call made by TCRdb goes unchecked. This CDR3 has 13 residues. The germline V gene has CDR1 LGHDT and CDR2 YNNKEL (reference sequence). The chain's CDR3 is CASSRGEPGKLFF.

The CDR3 here is CATSRDRVINEQFF. The V call is TRBV15, the J call TRBJ2-1; no DNA is available, so the TRBD1 call from TCRdb remains unchecked. Germline CDR1 and CDR2: LNHNV and YYDKDF (reference sequence). CDR3 length equals 14 residues.

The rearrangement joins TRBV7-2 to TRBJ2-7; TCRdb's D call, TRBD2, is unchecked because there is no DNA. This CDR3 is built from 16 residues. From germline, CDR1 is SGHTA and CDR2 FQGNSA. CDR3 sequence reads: CASSPRSGALSYEQYF.

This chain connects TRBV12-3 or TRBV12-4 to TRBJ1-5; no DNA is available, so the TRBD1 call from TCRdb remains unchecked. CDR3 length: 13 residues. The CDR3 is CASRGDWGQPQHF.

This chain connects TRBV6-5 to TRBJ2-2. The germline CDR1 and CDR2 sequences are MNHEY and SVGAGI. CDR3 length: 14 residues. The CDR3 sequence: CASSYSIFGGELFF.

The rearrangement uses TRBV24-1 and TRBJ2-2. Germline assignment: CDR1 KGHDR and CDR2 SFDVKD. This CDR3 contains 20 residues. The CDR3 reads CATSDLISRVTDANTGELFF.

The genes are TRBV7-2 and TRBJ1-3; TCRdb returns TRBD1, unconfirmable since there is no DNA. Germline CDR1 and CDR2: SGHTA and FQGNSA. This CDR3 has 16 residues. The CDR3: CASSLEDRGRGNTIYF.

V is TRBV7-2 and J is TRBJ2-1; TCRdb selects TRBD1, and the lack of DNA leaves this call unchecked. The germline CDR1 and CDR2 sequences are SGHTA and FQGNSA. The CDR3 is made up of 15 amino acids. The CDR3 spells CASSLDRVGDNEQFF.

The CDR3 loop reads CASSLGTGGSTGELFF. The chain combines TRBV27 with TRBJ2-2; TCRdb's D call of TRBD2 is untestable without DNA. The CDR3 has 16 amino acids. From germline, CDR1 is MNHEY and CDR2 SMNVEV (reference sequence).

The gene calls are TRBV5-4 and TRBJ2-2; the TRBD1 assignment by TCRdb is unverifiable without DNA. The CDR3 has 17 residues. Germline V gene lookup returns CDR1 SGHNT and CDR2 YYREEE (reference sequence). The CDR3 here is CASSTPERTENTGELFF. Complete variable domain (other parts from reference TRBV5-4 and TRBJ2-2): ETGVTQSPTHLIKTRGQQVTLRCSSQSGHNTVSWYQQALGQGPQFIFQYYREEENGRGNFPPRFSGLQFPNYSSELNVNALELDDSALYLCASSTPERTENTGELFFGEGSRLTVL.